The 5 T cell receptor beta chains below all came from one sample that was sequenced in a study of T-cell memory formation after mild COVID-19. TCRdb passed the 5' RACE reads through MiXCR, listing each CDR3 protein once. The data hold some 110,000 distinct CDR3 sequences, with approximately 13% observed a single time. The source material was PBMCs or a T cell subset sorted from them (not recorded which). These receptors all stem from an adult woman who had mild COVID-19 (a few samples of this study predate the infection). Cell type and time point are not known.

This clonotype was detected a few times. As DNA, the CDR3 is TGTGCCAGCAGTTCGGACACGAGCTCCTACAATGAGCAGTTCTTC. Translation gives CASSSDTSSYNEQFF. The chain combines TRBV27 with TRBJ2-1, with D possibly matching TRBD1 (5 bases). Germline loops: CDR1 MNHEY, CDR2 SMNVEV (reference sequence). The CDR3 extends over 15 amino acids. With 4 bases removed from V and 0 bases from J, the gap between germline ends came to 10 bases.

The rearrangement uses TRBV9 and TRBJ1-2, with D unclear. The V end was cut by 0 bases, the J end by 1 base, with 16 bases between. There are 17 residues in the CDR3. From germline, CDR1 is SGDLS and CDR2 YYNGEE. The CDR3 DNA reads as TGTGCCAGCAGCGTAGTTGAGCACCCTAACCTTAACTATGGCTACACCTTC. Its translation is CASSVVEHPNLNYGYTF.

The V and J genes are TRBV7-6 and TRBJ2-7; 7 positions match TRBD1. This CDR3 spans 14 amino acids. The ends lost 5 bases at V and 0 bases at J; junction bases unmatched: 4. Germline assignment: CDR1 SGHVS and CDR2 FNYEAQ. CDR3 loop: CASSKRQGSYEQYF. DNA of the CDR3: TGTGCCAGCAGCAAAAGACAGGGCTCCTACGAGCAGTACTTC.

This clonotype was detected a few times. This chain joins TRBV20-1 and TRBJ2-7; D uncertain. V was trimmed by 0 bases and J by 2 bases, leaving 14 bases between them. The CDR3 loop spans 15 amino acids. Per germline, CDR1 DFQATT and CDR2 SNEGSKA (reference sequence). CDR3 sequence: CSARDLDPAPYEQYF. The CDR3 coding sequence is TGCAGTGCTAGAGACCTAGATCCCGCGCCCTACGAGCAGTACTTC.

This clonotype showed up many times. This chain links TRBV4-2 with TRBJ2-7, with 11 bases identical to TRBD2. This CDR3 has 15 residues. V shed 0 bases and J 2 bases; nucleotides not matched to a gene: 0. Germline CDR1 LGHNA, CDR2 YNFKEQ. For the CDR3, the DNA is TGTGCCAGCAGCCAAGATAGCGGGGGGGCCTACGAGCAGTACTTC. Its translation: CASSQDSGGAYEQYF.